The TCR beta chain under discussion was sequenced for a study of cytomegalovirus exposure and HLA in healthy donors. Study context: Sequencing of 180 million or so T cells in an earlier analysis found some 100 million unique TCR beta sequences.

This clone was picked up a small number of times. The junction shows a germline mismatch at one end, possibly a read error. PCR was performed using 60 Vbeta and 13 Jbeta primers. As handled by the study authors: Later work found 65 million to 90 million unique TCR beta chains, with about 10 million shared. Clones were read by immunoSEQ multiplex PCR, and TCRdb kept only the in-frame ones, dropping some. Clone size and V and J calls were adopted from that table, with D and trimming inferred from the DNA. This table holds approximately 180,000 clones, just over 70% found once. The germline V gene has CDR1 SEHNR and CDR2 FQNEAQ (reference sequence). The CDR3 covers 17 residues.

Sequenced input: PBMCs. The V and J genes are TRBV7-9 and TRBJ2-2; 11 nucleotides align to TRBD1. This sequence originates from a human donor in good health. The CDR3 here is CASSQYGTGGLTGELFF. In DNA form, the CDR3 reads TGCGCCAGCAGCCAATACGGGACAGGGGGATTAACCGGGGAGCTGTTTTTT. The full variable domain, in which reference TRBV7-9 and TRBJ2-2 provide the parts outside the CDR3, is DTGVSQNPRHKITKRGQNVTFRCDPISEHNRLYWYRQTLGQGPEFLTYFQNEAQLEKSRLLSDRFSAERPKGSFSTLEIQRTEQGDSAMYLCASSQYGTGGLTGELFFGEGSRLTVL.